This T cell receptor (beta chain) is from a study of T cells in Graves' hyperthyroidism and ophthalmopathy. Overall study context: Peripheral blood draws took place at initial diagnosis, ahead of any treatment.

RNA transcripts served as the template for amplifying TCR beta CDR3 regions. A first-round RT-PCR of the TCR CDR3 used the HTBI primer set. TCRdb reanalysed the multiplex PCR reads using MiXCR and keeps one entry per CDR3 protein. Among roughly 400,000 distinct CDR3 sequences, around an eighth were seen once, and the ten largest hold around 30%. The study's findings and limits: Most clonotypes that expanded in the thyroid above 0.001 also showed up in blood.

There are many counts of this clonotype. What it binds is unknown. Diagnosis rested on symptoms, serum thyroxine and TRAb, thyroid ultrasound, and orbital computed tomography. Under 12 ml fresh peripheral blood yielded the PBMCs. This receptor was obtained from a man aged 50 to 59 with Graves' ophthalmopathy. The sequencing input was blood.

The CDR3 loop is CASSQVFVAQGTEAFF. DNA of the CDR3: TGTGCCAGCAGCCAAGTTTTTGTGGCGCAGGGGACTGAAGCTTTCTTT. The chain uses TRBV3-1 and TRBJ1-1; D possibly corresponds to TRBD1 (6 bases). Germline V CDR1 and CDR2: LGHDT, YNNKEL (reference sequence). The length of the CDR3 is 16 residues. V lost 1 base and J 5 bases, leaving 17 bases between the germline ends. Using reference TRBV3-1 and TRBJ1-1 for the parts outside the CDR3, the full variable domain is DTAVSQTPKYLVTQMGNDKSIKCEQNLGHDTMYWYKQDSKKFLKIMFSYNNKELIINETVPNRFSPKSPDKAHLNLHINSLELGDSAVYFCASSQVFVAQGTEAFFGQGTRLTVV.